Following are 24 T cell receptor beta chains from one sample sequenced in a study of T cells in narcolepsy. Profiling relied on immunoSEQ multiplex PCR, and the TCRdb table lists in-frame clones only, not all of them. The top ten clones hold 0.55% to 0.8% of a sample with under 40,000 clones, under 85% of them seen once. Sequenced input: memory (CD45RA-) CD4+ T cells from blood. These receptors were taken from a human donor in good health.

The chain joins TRBV6-1 to TRBJ2-2, with 9 bases aligning to TRBD1. CDR3 size: 14 residues. Germline CDR1 reads MNHNS; CDR2 reads SASEGT. The ends lost 7 bases at V and 4 bases at J; junction bases unmatched: 4. The CDR3: CASTGTGTTGELFF. Here the CDR3 DNA reads TGTGCCAGCACCGGGACAGGGACCACCGGGGAGCTGTTTTTT.

This clone was seen a single time. Mismatch with germline at one junction end may stem from a read error. Here the CDR3 reads CASSYAGPYYGYTF. DNA of the CDR3: TGTGCCAGCAGTTATGCGGGACCCTACTACGGCTACACCTTC. This rearrangement joins TRBV6-6 to TRBJ1-2; D possibly corresponds to TRBD1 (5 bases). The CDR3 loop spans 14 amino acids. Germline CDR1 reads MNHNY; CDR2 reads SVGAGI (reference sequence).

For the CDR3, the DNA is TGTGCCAGCCGATTAAGGGCAGGGCGGAGGCCTAATGAAAAACTGTTTTTT. It encodes CASRLRAGRRPNEKLFF. The chain employs TRBV19 and TRBJ1-4; the D gene is possibly TRBD1 (5 bases). V was cut by 9 bases and J by 3 bases, with 23 bases left in between. The CDR3 is made up of 17 amino acids. Germline loops: CDR1 LNHDA, CDR2 SQIVND (reference sequence).

The gene calls are TRBV5-4 and TRBJ1-2, with D hard to call. CDR3 length: 15 amino acids. Trimming left V 4 bases short and J 0 bases short, with 13 bases between. Germline V gene lookup returns CDR1 SGHNT and CDR2 YYREEE (reference sequence). The CDR3 nucleotides are TGTGCCAGCAGCACAAGCAGGAGTACTAACTATGGCTACACCTTC. Its translation: CASSTSRSTNYGYTF.

The rearrangement links TRBV5-6 to TRBJ2-7; no clear D gene. The CDR3 totals 15 residues. The germline V gene has CDR1 SGHDT and CDR2 YYEEEE. The V gene lost 1 base and the J gene lost 5 bases, with 16 bases spanning the gap. Written as DNA, the CDR3 is TGTGCCAGCAGCTTGAAGGTAGGTCCTTGGGACGAGCAGTACGTC. Translation: CASSLKVGPWDEQYV.

This chain joins TRBV7-2 and TRBJ2-1, with TRBD2 identical over 8 bases. The CDR3 is 15 residues long. The J segment lost 7 bases and the V segment lost 1 base, leaving 6 bases of the junction unmatched. Germline CDR1 SGHTA, CDR2 FQGNSA. The CDR3 loop is CASSLGGLGLNEQFF. The CDR3 region has the DNA TGTGCCAGCAGCTTAGGGGGACTAGGGTTGAATGAGCAGTTCTTC.

The genes are TRBV4-3 and TRBJ2-7; 10 positions agree with TRBD1. The trim removed 3 bases at V and 5 bases at J, leaving 16 bases unmatched. CDR1 LGHNA and CDR2 YSLEER come from the germline V gene. The CDR3 is 18 residues long. The CDR3 DNA follows: TGCGCCAGCAGCCACACATACAGACAGGGGGCGCAGATCCACGAGCAGTACGTC. It specifies CASSHTYRQGAQIHEQYV.

The CDR3 region is CASSSRLAGGYEQFF. CDR3 DNA sequence: TGTGCCAGCAGTTCTAGACTAGCGGGGGGGTATGAGCAGTTCTTC. The chain carries TRBV9 and TRBJ2-1, with 14 bases fitting TRBD2. This CDR3 spans 15 amino acids. In germline, CDR1 is SGDLS, CDR2 YYNGEE. V shed 5 bases, J shed 8 bases, and the junction held 6 bases outside the gene matches.

V usage is TRBV7-9 and J usage is TRBJ2-1, with 8 nucleotides matching TRBD2. The CDR3 covers 14 residues. V gave up 6 bases and J gave up 7 bases; unmatched junction bases: 8. CDR1 is SEHNR, CDR2 FQNEAQ, per germline (reference sequence). CDR3 protein: CASSSRGGGNEQFF. CDR3 coding DNA: TGTGCCAGCAGTTCCCGGGGGGGAGGGAATGAGCAGTTCTTC.

The J gene is TRBJ2-2, the V gene TRBV13; no clear D. Trimming cost V 2 bases and J 6 bases, with 10 bases left between them. From germline, CDR1 is PRHDT and CDR2 FYEKMQ (reference sequence). The CDR3 runs to 14 residues. The CDR3 DNA is TGTGCCAGCAGCTTAAATCTATTGTCCGGGGAGCTGTTTTTT. Its translation is CASSLNLLSGELFF.

The CDR3 bases are TGCGCCAGCAGCCAAGATTCGGGGGCGAGGAAGGAAGATACGCAGTATTTT. Amino acid sequence: CASSQDSGARKEDTQYF. This rearrangement joins TRBV4-3 to TRBJ2-3, with D tentatively TRBD1 or TRBD2 (6 bases each). The CDR3 contains 17 residues. From germline, CDR1 is LGHNA and CDR2 YSLEER. Trimming took off 0 bases at V and 5 bases at J, with 18 bases between the two ends.

The V and J genes are TRBV15 and TRBJ2-3, with D perhaps given as TRBD1 or TRBD2 (5 bases each). The CDR3 is 14 amino acids. Deletions cut 4 bases from V and 5 bases from J, with 13 bases between. Germline values: CDR1 LNHNV, CDR2 YYDKDF (reference sequence). CDR3 loop: CATSTNGGGDTQYF. CDR3 sequence (DNA): TGTGCCACCAGCACCAATGGGGGTGGAGATACGCAGTATTTT.

V usage is TRBV19 and J usage is TRBJ2-5; perhaps TRBD2 as D (6 bases). Trimming took off 5 bases at V and 1 base at J, with 11 bases between the two ends. Germline CDR1 reads LNHDA; CDR2 reads SQIVND (reference sequence). The CDR3 spans 14 residues. This CDR3 reads CASSHGGIQETQYF. CDR3 in DNA: TGTGCCAGTAGTCACGGGGGAATCCAAGAGACCCAGTACTTC.

The J gene is TRBJ2-1, the V gene TRBV7-2, with a possible D match to TRBD2 (5 bases). Trimming stripped 8 bases from V and 5 bases from J, with 10 bases between. CDR3 length: 12 amino acids. Germline V gene lookup returns CDR1 SGHTA and CDR2 FQGNSA. The CDR3 here is CASSGLHNEQFF. CDR3 bases: TGTGCCAGCTCTGGACTCCACAATGAGCAGTTCTTC.

This clone was picked up a small number of times. The chain has TRBV6-5 and TRBJ2-2; 13 bases are a match to TRBD2. J gave up 1 base and V 4 bases, and 0 bases lay outside the gene matches. This CDR3 contains 16 residues. The germline gives CDR1 MNHEY, CDR2 SVGAGI. CDR3 residues: CASSWTSGGNTGELFF. The CDR3 nucleotides are TGTGCCAGCAGTTGGACTAGCGGGGGGAACACCGGGGAGCTGTTTTTT.

The chain has TRBV10-2 and TRBJ2-5, with TRBD2 matching over 12 bases. Unmatched junction bases numbered 9, after V lost 6 bases and J lost 1 base. The germline CDR1 and CDR2 sequences are WSHSY and SAAADI. The CDR3 totals 17 residues. The CDR3 here is CASSATTSGGLQETQYF. In DNA, the CDR3 is TGCGCCAGCAGCGCTACCACTAGCGGGGGGCTCCAAGAGACCCAGTACTTC.

The V gene is TRBV7-2, the J gene TRBJ2-7, with 7 bases that match TRBD1. Trimming removed 5 bases from V and 0 bases from J; junction bases left unmatched: 1. The CDR3 length is 13 residues. Germline V gives CDR1 SGHTA, CDR2 FQGNSA. The CDR3 spells CASSRDSSYEQYF. CDR3 in DNA: TGTGCCAGCAGCCGGGACAGCTCCTACGAGCAGTACTTC.

The rearrangement uses TRBV5-1 and TRBJ2-3, with TRBD2 identical over 9 bases. The CDR3 is made up of 14 amino acids. The V gene end was trimmed by 3 bases and the J gene end by 5 bases; junction bases not matched to a gene: 4. Germline assignment: CDR1 SGHRS and CDR2 YFSETQ. CDR3 sequence (DNA): TGCGCCAGCAGCTCCCTAGCGGGGATAGATACGCAGTATTTT. As protein: CASSSLAGIDTQYF.

This chain connects TRBV9 to TRBJ2-5, with 9 bases matching TRBD2. The junction had 4 bases not matched to a gene; V was cut back by 2 bases and J by 5 bases. Germline V CDR1 and CDR2: SGDLS, YYNGEE. This CDR3 region has 14 residues. Here the CDR3 reads CASSVRGGDETQYF. The DNA for the CDR3 is TGTGCCAGCAGCGTTCGCGGGGGGGATGAGACCCAGTACTTC.

The rearrangement uses TRBV10-3 and TRBJ2-1; tentative D call: TRBD1 (6 bases). From germline, CDR1 is ENHRY and CDR2 SYGVKD. The CDR3 has 14 amino acids. V was clipped by 2 bases and J by 2 bases, with 7 bases between them. CDR3 bases: TGTGCCATCAGTGAGGGGACAACCTACAATGAGCAGTTCTTC. It translates to CAISEGTTYNEQFF.

DNA of the CDR3: TGTGCCAGCAGCTTAATGGGACAGGCGAACTCACCCCTCCACTTT. It codes for CASSLMGQANSPLHF. The V call is TRBV7-2, the J call TRBJ1-6; 8 positions match TRBD1. Trimming at V came to 2 bases and at J to 10 bases, leaving 7 bases not matched to a gene. Germline values: CDR1 SGHTA, CDR2 FQGNSA. The CDR3 loop spans 15 amino acids.

The J gene is TRBJ2-5, the V gene TRBV28; tentatively, D is TRBD2 (6 bases). V was clipped by 1 base and J by 5 bases, with 11 bases between them. Germline values: CDR1 MDHEN, CDR2 SYDVKM. The CDR3 runs 14 residues. CDR3 sequence: CASSLSLGGETQYF. Here the CDR3 DNA reads TGTGCCAGCAGTTTATCCCTTGGAGGGGAGACCCAGTACTTC. The entire variable domain, with the rest obtained from reference TRBV28 and TRBJ2-5, is as follows: DVKVTQSSRYLVKRTGEKVFLECVQDMDHENMFWYRQDPGLGLRLIYFSYDVKMKEKGDIPEGYSVSREKKERFSLILESASTNQTSMYLCASSLSLGGETQYFGPGTRLLVL.

This clone is a singleton in its sample. The chain is built from TRBV7-2 and TRBJ2-4; tentatively, D is TRBD2 (5 bases). The germline V gene has CDR1 SGHTA and CDR2 FQGNSA. The length of the CDR3 is 16 residues. Trimming removed 4 bases at V and 1 base at J, with 14 bases between. For the CDR3, the DNA is TGTGCCAGCAGCTCCCCCGGCGGGTTGGCCAAAAACATTCAGTACTTC. This gives the protein CASSSPGGLAKNIQYF.

The chain recombines TRBV11-2 with TRBJ2-3, with no clear D. V was cut by 1 base and J by 3 bases, with 5 bases left in between. This CDR3 comprises 13 residues. Germline CDR1 SGHAT, CDR2 FQNNGV. The CDR3 region has the DNA TGTGCCAGCAGCTTAGGGGGAACAGATACGCAGTATTTT. Amino acids: CASSLGGTDTQYF.